The 22 T cell receptor beta chains below all came from one sample that was sequenced in a study of OX40 agonist ivuxolimab in advanced cancers. Only in-frame clones appear in the TCRdb table, and some are missing; sequencing was by immunoSEQ multiplex PCR. The sample carries about 96,000 clones, roughly 91% recorded once. The input for sequencing was CD4+ or CD8+ T cells sorted from blood, taken in a trial of the OX40 agonist ivuxolimab. The receptors come from an adult with an advanced solid tumor such as melanoma, head and neck, liver or kidney cancer.

The J gene is TRBJ2-1, the V gene TRBV7-3, with D possibly being TRBD2 (5 bases). This CDR3 is built from 14 residues. The V gene lost 1 base and the J gene lost 4 bases, with 8 bases spanning the gap. Looked up from germline, CDR1 is SGHTA and CDR2 is FQGTGA. The CDR3 sequence is CASSLKGAYNEQFF. The CDR3 bases are TGTGCCAGCAGCTTAAAGGGAGCGTACAATGAGCAGTTCTTC.

This rearrangement joins TRBV7-9 to TRBJ2-6, with D perhaps matching TRBD2 (5 bases). Looked up from germline, CDR1 is SEHNR and CDR2 is FQNEAQ (reference sequence). CDR3 length: 17 residues. Trimming took off 5 bases at V and 0 bases at J, with 14 bases between the two ends. The CDR3, as DNA: TGTGCCAGCAGCCCAGCCATCACTAGCTCTGGGGCCAACGTCCTGACTTTC. Encoded protein: CASSPAITSSGANVLTF.

This sequence joins TRBV5-8 and TRBJ1-5; 7 nucleotides agree with TRBD1. Germline lookup yields CDR1 SGHTS and CDR2 YDEGEE. CDR3 length: 14 residues. J lost 4 bases, V lost 4 bases, and 5 bases had no gene match. The CDR3 loop is CASSIRGGNQPQHF. CDR3 sequence (DNA): TGTGCCAGCAGCATCAGGGGGGGAAATCAGCCCCAGCATTTT.

Worth noting for this clone: At one of its ends the junction is not consistent with the germline gene, which may arise from a read error. This chain joins TRBV11-2 and TRBJ2-7, with D possibly TRBD1 on 7 matching bases. The CDR3 totals 12 residues. Germline CDR1 reads SGHAT; CDR2 reads FQNNGV. The DNA for the CDR3 is TGTGCCAGCAGCCAACCCTCCAGGGGGGTTGGGTTC. Its protein is CASSQPSRGVGF.

V and J are TRBV9 and TRBJ2-1; 8 nucleotides align to TRBD2. Germline V lookup: CDR1 SGDLS, CDR2 YYNGEE. The V gene end was trimmed by 4 bases and the J gene end by 5 bases; junction bases not matched to a gene: 8. This CDR3 is 15 amino acids long. The CDR3 sequence: CASSLLAGSNNEQFF. For the CDR3, the DNA is TGTGCCAGCAGCCTCCTAGCGGGCTCTAACAATGAGCAGTTCTTC.

Only one count was recorded for this clone. The chain joins TRBV11-3 to TRBJ1-1; unclear D gene. Germline-derived CDR1 and CDR2 are SGHNT and YENEEA. The V end was cut by 0 bases, the J end by 3 bases, with 5 bases between. The CDR3 is 13 amino acids. The CDR3 here is CASSLEEYTEAFF. The CDR3 nucleotides are TGTGCCAGCAGCTTAGAAGAGTACACTGAAGCTTTCTTT.

The chain couples TRBV14 to TRBJ2-7; the D gene could be TRBD1 or TRBD2 (5 bases each). This CDR3 is 15 amino acids long. CDR1 is SGHDN, CDR2 FVKESK, per germline. Between the trimmed V and J ends, which lost 0 bases and 5 bases, there was a span of 14 bases. CDR3 amino acids: CASSQDGTRSNEQYF. The CDR3 nucleotides read TGTGCCAGCAGCCAAGATGGGACCAGGTCGAACGAGCAGTACTTC. Complete variable domain (other parts from reference TRBV14 and TRBJ2-7): EAGVTQFPSHSVIEKGQTVTLRCDPISGHDNLYWYRRVMGKEIKFLLHFVKESKQDESGMPNNRFLAERTGGTYSTLKVQPAELEDSGVYFCASSQDGTRSNEQYFGPGTRLTVT.

The sample holds a few counts of this clone. V gene TRBV28 combines with J gene TRBJ1-1; maybe TRBD1 (5 bases). V lost 3 bases, J lost 0 bases, and 17 bases lay in between. The CDR3 runs to 17 residues. Germline CDR1 reads MDHEN; CDR2 reads SYDVKM. As DNA, the CDR3 is TGTGCCAGCAGTTTTATGGGATGGGGCCAAATGAACACTGAAGCTTTCTTT. Protein sequence: CASSFMGWGQMNTEAFF.

The rearrangement uses TRBV4-2 and TRBJ2-1; tentatively, D is TRBD2 (6 bases). The V gene lost 0 bases and the J gene lost 9 bases, with 12 bases spanning the gap. The CDR3 is made up of 14 amino acids. Germline V CDR1 and CDR2: LGHNA, YNFKEQ. The DNA of the CDR3 is TGTGCCAGCAGCCAAGATCATTGGGGAGGTGAGCAGTTCTTC. This codes for CASSQDHWGGEQFF.

The rearrangement uses TRBV28 and TRBJ2-7; D is undetermined. The V gene lost 4 bases and the J gene lost 2 bases, with 9 bases spanning the gap. CDR3 length: 13 amino acids. CDR1 and CDR2 from the germline V gene are MDHEN and SYDVKM. CDR3 residues: CASSSPGTYEQYF. The CDR3 DNA sequence: TGTGCCAGCAGTTCCCCCGGCACCTACGAGCAGTACTTC.

The chain has TRBV25-1 and TRBJ1-3; no reliable D call. With 6 bases removed from V and 1 base from J, the gap between germline ends came to 7 bases. This CDR3 is built from 13 residues. Germline CDR1 reads MGHDK; CDR2 reads SYGVNS. The CDR3 is CASRRGSGNTIYF. The CDR3 DNA sequence: TGTGCCAGCAGACGAGGTTCTGGAAACACCATATATTTT.

The chain couples TRBV15 to TRBJ2-5; no firm D call. The CDR3 length is 13 residues. Trimming pared 5 bases from V and 0 bases from J, leaving 7 bases between. Per germline, CDR1 LNHNV and CDR2 YYDKDF (reference sequence). Here the CDR3 DNA reads TGTGCCACCAGCGCGGTTTACCAAGAGACCCAGTACTTC. This codes for CATSAVYQETQYF.

The chain has TRBV4-1 and TRBJ2-2, with 12 positions matching TRBD2. The CDR3 sequence is 17 residues long. CDR1 and CDR2 from the germline V gene are MGHRA and YSYEKL. J gave up 2 bases and V 4 bases, and 5 bases lay outside the gene matches. The CDR3 DNA reads TGCGCCAGCAGCCGATCGGGACTAGCGGGTAACACCGGGGAGCTGTTTTTT. Translating gives CASSRSGLAGNTGELFF.

This rearrangement joins TRBV30 to TRBJ2-4; 8 nucleotides agree with TRBD2. V shed 0 bases and J 8 bases; nucleotides not matched to a gene: 0. Germline loops: CDR1 GTSNPN, CDR2 SVGIG (reference sequence). CDR3 size: 12 residues. The CDR3 loop is CAWSVGGDIQYF. The CDR3 nucleotides read TGTGCCTGGAGTGTCGGGGGGGACATTCAGTACTTC.

The chain has TRBV5-1 and TRBJ2-3, with D tentatively TRBD2 (6 bases). The germline V gene has CDR1 SGHRS and CDR2 YFSETQ. With 4 bases removed from V and 3 bases from J, the gap between germline ends came to 9 bases. The CDR3 has 13 amino acids. CDR3 protein: CASSPGGTDTQYF. Written as DNA, the CDR3 is TGCGCCAGCAGCCCTGGGGGGACAGATACGCAGTATTTT.

This chain connects TRBV7-2 to TRBJ2-7; the D gene is possibly TRBD2 (6 bases). The germline V gene has CDR1 SGHTA and CDR2 FQGNSA. V shed 0 bases and J shed 0 bases, with 9 bases lying between them. The CDR3 is 15 residues long. In DNA form, the CDR3 reads TGTGCCAGCAGCTTAGCCGGGAGTTCCTCCTACGAGCAGTACTTC. This sequence encodes CASSLAGSSSYEQYF.

This chain joins TRBV29-1 and TRBJ2-5; TRBD1 agrees at 7 bases. The CDR3 sequence is 13 residues long. V gave up 2 bases and J gave up 5 bases; unmatched junction bases: 5. Germline-derived CDR1 and CDR2 are SQVTM and ANQGSEA. The CDR3 region has the DNA TGCAGCGTTGAACGACAGGGCGAGGAGACCCAGTACTTC. Translation gives CSVERQGEETQYF. Full variable domain (remainder filled in from reference TRBV29-1 and TRBJ2-5): SAVISQKPSRDICQRGTSLTIQCQVDSQVTMMFWYRQQPGQSLTLIATANQGSEATYESGFVIDKFPISRPNLTFSTLTVSNMSPEDSSIYLCSVERQGEETQYFGPGTRLLVL.

J is TRBJ2-5 and V is TRBV5-1; no firm D call. The CDR3 has 13 residues. Germline lookup yields CDR1 SGHRS and CDR2 YFSETQ. V lost 2 bases and J 0 bases, leaving 5 bases between the germline ends. CDR3 region: CASSFDYQETQYF. Written as DNA, the CDR3 is TGCGCCAGCAGCTTCGACTACCAAGAGACCCAGTACTTC. The variable domain in full, with the rest retrieved from reference TRBV5-1 and TRBJ2-5, is KAGVTQTPRYLIKTRGQQVTLSCSPISGHRSVSWYQQTPGQGLQFLFEYFSETQRNKGNFPGRFSGRQFSNSRSEMNVSTLELGDSALYLCASSFDYQETQYFGPGTRLLVL.

This chain uses TRBV29-1 with TRBJ2-1; 9 bases are shared with TRBD2. V was clipped by 3 bases and J by 2 bases; unmatched bases: 2. The CDR3 sequence is 14 residues long. Germline V gene lookup returns CDR1 SQVTM and CDR2 ANQGSEA. The CDR3 coding sequence is TGCAGCGTTGAGACTAGCGGAGCCTACAATGAGCAGTTCTTC. This gives the protein CSVETSGAYNEQFF.

This clone was observed a few times. V and J are TRBV5-4 and TRBJ2-7, with 10 nucleotides matching TRBD2. The V segment lost 5 bases and the J segment 0 bases; nucleotides outside the gene matches: 5. In germline, CDR1 is SGHNT, CDR2 YYREEE (reference sequence). This CDR3 has 15 residues. The CDR3 loop is CASRGGLANSYEQYF. In DNA form, the CDR3 reads TGTGCCAGCAGGGGGGGACTAGCGAACTCCTACGAGCAGTACTTC.

The genes are TRBV6-6 and TRBJ2-3; D gene ambiguous. The germline V and J ends were trimmed by 4 bases and 0 bases, with 8 bases remaining between them. Germline V lookup: CDR1 MNHNY, CDR2 SVGAGI (reference sequence). CDR3 length: 14 residues. The CDR3 DNA sequence: TGTGCCAGCAGTTCTGGAGCTAGCACAGATACGCAGTATTTT. This codes for CASSSGASTDTQYF.

The V gene is TRBV28, the J gene TRBJ1-5; TRBD1 agrees at 7 bases. This CDR3 spans 16 amino acids. The V gene's germline CDR1 is MDHEN and CDR2 SYDVKM. V trimming: 3 bases; J trimming: 0 bases; junction bases outside the gene matches: 5. The CDR3 sequence: CASSFSQGLSNQPQHF. The CDR3 coding sequence is TGTGCCAGCAGTTTCTCACAGGGGCTTAGCAATCAGCCCCAGCATTTT.